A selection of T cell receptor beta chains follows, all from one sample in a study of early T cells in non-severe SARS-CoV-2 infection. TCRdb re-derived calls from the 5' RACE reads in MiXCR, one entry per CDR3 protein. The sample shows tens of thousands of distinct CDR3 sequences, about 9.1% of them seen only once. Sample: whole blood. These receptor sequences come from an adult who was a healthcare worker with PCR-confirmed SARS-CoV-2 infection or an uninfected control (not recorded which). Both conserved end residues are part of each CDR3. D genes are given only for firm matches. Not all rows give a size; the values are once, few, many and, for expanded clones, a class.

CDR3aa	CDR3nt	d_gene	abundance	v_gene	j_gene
CASSLDGHLSYEQYF	TGTGCCAGCAGCTTGGATGGACATCTCTCCTACGAGCAGTACTTC	-	many	TRBV5-4	TRBJ2-7
CASSLLGGETQYF	TGTGCCAGCAGCTTGCTCGGGGGAGAGACCCAGTACTTC	-	few	TRBV5-4	TRBJ2-5
CASSLEIAADYEQYF	TGCGCCAGCAGCTTGGAAATAGCGGCAGACTACGAGCAGTACTTC	-	large	TRBV5-1	TRBJ2-7
CSATRQGGEKLFF	TGCAGTGCTACCCGACAAGGAGGTGAAAAACTGTTTTTT	-	few	TRBV20-1	TRBJ1-4
CSVIHSSGNTIYF	TGCAGCGTTATACATAGCTCTGGAAACACCATATATTTT	-	-	TRBV29-1	TRBJ1-3
CASSPRTGAEAFF	TGTGCCAGCAGTCCGAGGACTGGCGCTGAAGCTTTCTTT	-	-	TRBV27	TRBJ1-1
CASSKQEGQETQYF	TGCGCCAGCAGCAAACAGGAGGGCCAAGAGACCCAGTACTTC	-	many	TRBV4-1	TRBJ2-5
CSVGEGPLSYGYTF	TGCAGCGTTGGGGAGGGACCTCTCTCCTATGGCTACACCTTC	-	many	TRBV29-1	TRBJ1-2
CSAPGIVAGELFF	TGCAGTGCTCCAGGGATTGTTGCCGGGGAGCTGTTTTTT	-	-	TRBV20-1	TRBJ2-2
CASSYSYGRHSYEQYF	TGTGCCAGCAGTTACTCTTACGGGAGGCACTCCTACGAGCAGTACTTC	TRBD2	-	TRBV6-6	TRBJ2-7
CASSFGLAYEQYF	TGTGCCAGCAGTTTTGGGCTAGCTTACGAGCAGTACTTC	-	-	TRBV12-3/TRBV12-4	TRBJ2-7
CASSLAGQDTEAFF	TGTGCCAGCAGCTTGGCGGGACAGGACACTGAAGCTTTCTTT	TRBD1	many	TRBV7-3	TRBJ1-1
CASSFRGTTYQPQHF	TGTGCCAGCAGTTTTAGAGGGACAACTTATCAGCCCCAGCATTTT	-	-	TRBV12-3/TRBV12-4	TRBJ1-5
CASSQEAGGFYNEQFF	TGTGCCAGCAGCCAAGAAGCGGGAGGATTCTACAATGAGCAGTTCTTC	TRBD2	many	TRBV3-1	TRBJ2-1
CASSINSNNEQFF	TGTGCCAGTAGTATTAACAGTAACAATGAGCAGTTCTTC	-	-	TRBV19	TRBJ2-1
CASSQDWGHVGQPQHF	TGCGCCAGCAGCCAAGACTGGGGACATGTCGGTCAGCCCCAGCATTTT	-	many	TRBV4-3	TRBJ1-5
CASSKWRTSTDTQYF	TGTGCCAGCAGTAAATGGCGGACTAGCACAGATACGCAGTATTTT	-	many	TRBV6-2/TRBV6-3	TRBJ2-3
CAISAGFPTYNEQFF	TGTGCCATCAGTGCCGGGTTTCCCACCTACAATGAGCAGTTCTTC	-	many	TRBV10-3	TRBJ2-1
CASSEGTGRGYTF	TGTGCCAGCAGTGAAGGGACGGGGAGAGGCTACACCTTC	-	many	TRBV2	TRBJ1-2
CSVGRPTGRPNSYEQYF	TGCAGCGTTGGACGGCCGACTGGGCGTCCCAACTCCTACGAGCAGTACTTC	-	few	TRBV29-1	TRBJ2-7
CASSQESRAAKNLRDEQFF	TGTGCCAGCAGCCAAGAATCTCGTGCGGCGAAGAACCTTAGGGATGAGCAGTTCTTC	-	-	TRBV3-2	TRBJ2-1
CASSGQDTDTQYF	TGTGCCAGTAGTGGGCAGGACACAGATACGCAGTATTTT	-	many	TRBV19	TRBJ2-3
CASSVGGLSYEQYF	TGTGCCAGCAGTGTCGGCGGCTTATCCTACGAGCAGTACTTC	-	-	TRBV25-1	TRBJ2-7
CASSADRGPTYEQYF	TGTGCCAGCAGCGCCGACAGGGGGCCAACCTACGAGCAGTACTTC	TRBD1	few	TRBV7-8	TRBJ2-7
CSVGDRTNYGYTF	TGCAGCGTTGGGGACAGAACTAACTATGGCTACACCTTC	TRBD1	many	TRBV29-1	TRBJ1-2
CASSPSAQGVYEQFF	TGTGCCAGCAGTCCCTCGGCCCAAGGCGTATATGAGCAGTTCTTC	-	-	TRBV12-3/TRBV12-4	TRBJ2-1
CASSSDDATNYGYTF	TGTGCCAGCAGTTCCGACGACGCCACTAACTATGGCTACACCTTC	-	few	TRBV6-6	TRBJ1-2
CANSPGGAQYF	TGTGCCAACAGCCCAGGCGGGGCCCAGTACTTC	-	many	TRBV7-2	TRBJ2-5
CASTPAVGDTQETQYF	TGTGCCAGCACCCCTGCCGTGGGCGATACCCAAGAGACCCAGTACTTC	-	many	TRBV11-2	TRBJ2-5
CSVVGLAGDTDTQYF	TGCAGCGTTGTCGGACTAGCGGGCGACACAGATACGCAGTATTTT	TRBD2	-	TRBV29-1	TRBJ2-3
CSARDASGRNEQFF	TGCAGTGCTAGAGACGCTAGCGGGAGGAATGAGCAGTTCTTC	TRBD2	many	TRBV20-1	TRBJ2-1
CASSLYPSEQFF	TGTGCCAGCAGCTTGTATCCCAGCGAGCAGTTCTTC	-	-	TRBV7-9	TRBJ2-1
CSARELRGSTEAFF	TGCAGTGCTAGGGAACTCAGGGGGTCCACTGAAGCTTTCTTT	TRBD1	many	TRBV20-1	TRBJ1-1
CASSQGFKNTGELFF	TGCGCCAGCAGCCAAGGGTTTAAGAACACCGGGGAGCTGTTTTTT	-	-	TRBV4-3	TRBJ2-2
CASSQDQDFDNEQFF	TGCGCCAGCAGCCAAGATCAAGACTTCGACAATGAGCAGTTCTTC	-	-	TRBV4-1	TRBJ2-1